This T cell receptor (beta chain) came from a study of blood T cell repertoires in COVID-19. Overall study: Whether acute or convalescent, the COVID-19 samples came from the United States, Italy and Spain.

Enrolled through a virtual design, the participants were between roughly 18 and 90 years of age and came from under 30 US areas. Sequencing was performed with immunoSEQ multiplex PCR; in TCRdb, only in-frame clones are kept and a portion is missing. The data contain about 370,000 clones, roughly 90% of them seen just once; the ten biggest clones take up 1.7%. Looked up from germline, CDR1 is SGDLS and CDR2 is YYNGEE. Trimming removed 3 bases from V and 0 bases from J; junction bases left unmatched: 6. This CDR3 comprises 16 residues. Source material: PBMCs or T cells enriched from blood (not recorded which). The receptor comes from a young woman who had recovered from COVID-19. The chain carries TRBV9 and TRBJ1-3; TRBD1 agrees at 7 bases. The CDR3 sequence: CASSAWDSTSGNTIYF. The CDR3 DNA follows: TGTGCCAGCAGCGCCTGGGACAGCACCTCTGGAAACACCATATATTTT.